Included here is one T cell receptor (beta chain) sequence, with context. The target antigen is unknown. V was shortened by 0 bases and J by 11 bases, with 7 bases between the two germline ends. The CDR3 is 11 amino acids. Germline CDR1 is SQVTM and CDR2 is ANQGSEA. Using a FACSAria, the CD4+ and CD8+ T cells were sorted from the PBMCs. This sample is part of a study of CD8+ T cells in alopecia areata. Study-level information: Treatment with tofacitinib (6 to 18 months) was followed by 6 months off drug. Overall study findings and caveats: Normal scalp had lower clonality than lesional scalp, with alopecia totalis/universalis lesions showing this most strongly. The study also sequences resident alphabeta T cells of normal skin in scalp samples.

RNA, once extracted, was reverse transcribed into cDNA for use as the sequencing template. Sequencing was performed with immunoSEQ multiplex PCR; in TCRdb, only in-frame clones are kept and a portion is missing. The table has 65,000 to 75,000 clones, roughly half seen once. The sample consisted of CD8+ T cells sorted from blood, taken at week 0. The receptor comes from a human donor with alopecia areata. The V and J genes are TRBV29-1 and TRBJ1-4; no reliable D call. The CDR3 here is CSVEDQYKLFF. The CDR3, as DNA: TGCAGCGTTGAAGATCAGTACAAACTGTTTTTT. The whole variable domain, filled in from reference TRBV29-1 and TRBJ1-4, reads SAVISQKPSRDICQRGTSLTIQCQVDSQVTMMFWYRQQPGQSLTLIATANQGSEATYESGFVIDKFPISRPNLTFSTLTVSNMSPEDSSIYLCSVEDQYKLFFGSGTQLSVL.